A single sample gave rise to the 17 T cell receptor beta chains below, sequenced in a study of T cell responses to AZD1222 COVID-19 vaccine. The assay was immunoSEQ multiplex PCR, and TCRdb's table has in-frame clones only and misses some. The table has 100,000 to 130,000 clones, around 92% seen once. Specimen: peripheral blood, collected on day 0 of AZD1222 vaccination. These receptors all stem from an adult in good health.

The V call is TRBV9, the J call TRBJ1-2; perhaps TRBD1 as D (5 bases). The CDR3 runs to 14 residues. V was pared by 0 bases and J by 7 bases, with 13 bases between. The germline V gene encodes CDR1 SGDLS and CDR2 YYNGEE. In nucleotides, the CDR3 is TGTGCCAGCAGCGTAGAATTCCAGGGAGGTGGCTACACCTTC. Amino acid sequence: CASSVEFQGGGYTF.

The gene calls are TRBV7-3 and TRBJ2-1, with 9 bases fitting TRBD1. The CDR3 contains 15 residues. The V segment lost 1 base and the J segment 7 bases; nucleotides outside the gene matches: 5. Looked up from germline, CDR1 is SGHTA and CDR2 is FQGTGA. DNA of the CDR3: TGTGCCAGCAGCTTAAATTGGGACAGGGTTAATGAGCAGTTCTTC. Translating it yields CASSLNWDRVNEQFF.

The chain uses TRBV27 and TRBJ2-7; D gene ambiguous. The germline V and J ends were trimmed by 3 bases and 1 base, with 10 bases remaining between them. Germline-derived CDR1 and CDR2 are MNHEY and SMNVEV (reference sequence). The CDR3 totals 14 residues. The CDR3 loop reads CASSFSWKSYEQYF. The CDR3 DNA follows: TGTGCCAGCAGTTTCAGTTGGAAATCCTACGAGCAGTACTTC.

By share of the sample, this clone is medium-sized (0.01 to 0.1%). This chain connects TRBV25-1 to TRBJ1-2; D not resolved. Trimming took 1 base from V and 8 from J, leaving 8 bases between them. Per germline, CDR1 MGHDK and CDR2 SYGVNS. The CDR3 is 12 amino acids. In DNA, the CDR3 is TGTGCCAGCAGTGAATCGTCCTCGGGCTACACCTTC. It is translated as CASSESSSGYTF.

The chain combines TRBV6-5 with TRBJ2-5, with unresolved D. CDR3 length equals 12 residues. Germline V gives CDR1 MNHEY, CDR2 SVGAGI. V gave up 8 bases and J gave up 1 base, with 8 bases separating them. CDR3: CASASAQETQYF. CDR3 coding DNA: TGTGCCAGCGCTTCAGCCCAAGAGACCCAGTACTTC.

V usage is TRBV28 and J usage is TRBJ1-2; 8 bases fit TRBD1. The CDR3 is 16 residues long. Trimming cost V 5 bases and J 4 bases; bases outside gene matches: 12. CDR1 and CDR2 (germline): MDHEN, SYDVKM. CDR3 DNA sequence: TGTGCCAGCAGTCCCCGGACAGGGCGGGTGGGCTATGGCTACACCTTC. Protein sequence: CASSPRTGRVGYGYTF.

This chain uses TRBV6-5 with TRBJ2-2; no clear D. This CDR3 spans 12 amino acids. Trimming removed 4 bases from V and 4 bases from J, with 4 bases in between. The germline V gene encodes CDR1 MNHEY and CDR2 SVGAGI. CDR3 nucleotides: TGTGCCAGCAGTTCGGGCACCGGGGAGCTGTTTTTT. This encodes CASSSGTGELFF.

This rearrangement joins TRBV9 to TRBJ2-2; 14 bases agree with TRBD2. The CDR3 is 18 residues long. V gave up 2 bases and J gave up 4 bases; unmatched junction bases: 7. Germline V gene sequence: CDR1 SGDLS, CDR2 YYNGEE. The CDR3 region has the DNA TGTGCCAGCAGCGTGGGGACTAGCGGGAGATCTGGCACCGGGGAGCTGTTTTTT. It translates to CASSVGTSGRSGTGELFF.

V is TRBV10-3 and J is TRBJ1-2; the D gene is possibly TRBD1 (5 bases). Per germline, CDR1 ENHRY and CDR2 SYGVKD. CDR3 size: 15 residues. With 4 bases removed from V and 3 bases from J, the gap between germline ends came to 15 bases. The CDR3 sequence: CAISVLGAPDYGYTF. CDR3 DNA: TGTGCCATCAGTGTTTTAGGGGCCCCCGACTATGGCTACACCTTC.

The chain carries TRBV9 and TRBJ1-5, with TRBD1 identical over 10 bases. The length of the CDR3 is 15 residues. The junction had 3 bases not matched to a gene; V was cut back by 2 bases and J by 4 bases. The germline gives CDR1 SGDLS, CDR2 YYNGEE. The CDR3 reads CASSVGQGVNQPQHF. The CDR3 bases are TGTGCCAGCAGCGTTGGACAGGGGGTTAATCAGCCCCAGCATTTT.

The chain recombines TRBV12-3 or TRBV12-4 with TRBJ1-1; TRBD1 matches at 10 bases. J was trimmed by 8 bases and V by 6 bases; bases with no gene match: 6. The CDR3 spans 13 residues. CDR3 DNA sequence: TGTGCCAGCAGCAGGACAGGGGGTTTAGAAGCTTTCTTT. Its translation: CASSRTGGLEAFF.

The chain is built from TRBV4-1 and TRBJ1-5; TRBD1 matches 10 bases. This CDR3 spans 20 amino acids. V trimming: 1 base; J trimming: 2 bases; junction bases outside the gene matches: 14. CDR1 and CDR2 from the germline V gene are MGHRA and YSYEKL. The CDR3 here is CASSQVVGTGVSQGNQPQHF. The CDR3 nucleotides are TGCGCCAGCAGCCAAGTTGTAGGGACAGGGGTTTCTCAGGGCAATCAGCCCCAGCATTTT.

This chain connects TRBV7-2 to TRBJ1-5; D remains unclear. The V end lost 3 bases, the J end lost 6 bases, and 9 bases lay between the germline ends. Germline CDR1 and CDR2: SGHTA and FQGNSA. CDR3 length: 13 residues. In nucleotides, the CDR3 is TGTGCCAGCAGCTTTAGTGACCCTCAGCCCCAGCATTTT. This codes for CASSFSDPQPQHF.

A single count supports this clone. The rearrangement uses TRBV9 and TRBJ2-7, with TRBD1 matching 9 bases. The V gene's germline CDR1 is SGDLS and CDR2 YYNGEE. The ends lost 0 bases at V and 4 bases at J; junction bases unmatched: 8. The CDR3 consists of 16 residues. The CDR3 loop is CASSVGGQGMMYEQYF. Here the CDR3 DNA reads TGTGCCAGCAGCGTAGGCGGACAGGGGATGATGTACGAGCAGTACTTC.

This chain links TRBV5-4 with TRBJ1-1; TRBD1 aligns across 8 bases. This CDR3 is built from 13 residues. With V trimmed by 2 bases and J by 4 bases, 1 base remained unmatched. CDR1 and CDR2 from the germline V gene are SGHNT and YYREEE (reference sequence). The chain's CDR3 is CASSFTGGTEAFF. As DNA, the CDR3 is TGTGCCAGCAGCTTCACAGGGGGCACTGAAGCTTTCTTT.

The V and J genes are TRBV6-5 and TRBJ1-1, with 7 positions matching TRBD1. CDR1 MNHEY and CDR2 SVGAGI come from the germline V gene. This CDR3 is 14 amino acids long. Trimming at V came to 6 bases and at J to 3 bases, leaving 7 bases not matched to a gene. CDR3 bases: TGTGCCAGCAGATACAGGGGCGGCGACACTGAAGCTTTCTTT. Its protein product is CASRYRGGDTEAFF.

The V gene is TRBV2, the J gene TRBJ2-7; TRBD2 might be the D (5 bases). Trimming took off 6 bases at V and 6 bases at J, with 9 bases between the two ends. The CDR3 is 11 amino acids. Germline CDR1 is SNHLY and CDR2 is FYNNEI. The CDR3: CASRDSGEQYF. CDR3 nucleotide sequence: TGTGCCAGCAGGGACTCGGGCGAGCAGTACTTC.